The next 13 T cell receptor beta chains were all read from a single sample in a study of blood T cell repertoires in COVID-19. Clones were sequenced by immunoSEQ multiplex PCR, and TCRdb holds only the in-frame ones, with some missing. The sample carries more than 95,000 clones, 88% recorded once. The sample taken for sequencing was peripheral blood. These receptors originate from a man in his forties or fifties with acute or convalescent COVID-19.

The chain has TRBV6-5 and TRBJ1-1, with 7 bases fitting TRBD1. Germline V lookup: CDR1 MNHEY, CDR2 SVGAGI. CDR3 length: 13 residues. Trimming cost V 6 bases and J 1 base; bases outside gene matches: 2. In nucleotides, the CDR3 is TGTGCCAGCAGGGACAGGCAGAACACTGAAGCTTTCTTT. It codes for CASRDRQNTEAFF.

The rearrangement joins TRBV10-3 to TRBJ1-5; D is uncertain. CDR1 and CDR2 (germline): ENHRY, SYGVKD. The ends were cut back, 3 bases at V and 4 bases at J, with 4 bases in the middle. The CDR3 length is 12 residues. The CDR3 bases are TGTGCCATCAGTGACCCTAATCAGCCCCAGCATTTT. Amino acid sequence: CAISDPNQPQHF.

V gene TRBV29-1 combines with J gene TRBJ1-1, with a weak D call TRBD1 (5 bases). From germline, CDR1 is SQVTM and CDR2 ANQGSEA. This CDR3 is built from 12 residues. Trimming removed 4 bases at V and 3 bases at J, with 9 bases between. CDR3: CSVARGDTEAFF. DNA for the CDR3: TGCAGCGTTGCTCGGGGGGACACTGAAGCTTTCTTT.

This clone has a single count. The chain links TRBV19 to TRBJ1-5; weak D call: TRBD1 (6 bases). The CDR3 is made up of 16 amino acids. Trimming shortened V by 5 bases and J by 2 bases, and 16 bases separated the two germline ends. Germline assignment: CDR1 LNHDA and CDR2 SQIVND (reference sequence). DNA for the CDR3: TGTGCCAGTAGTCTCAGGGGTGGACGGGGCAATCAGCCCCAGCATTTT. Translating it yields CASSLRGGRGNQPQHF.

The chain carries TRBV6-2 or TRBV6-3 and TRBJ1-4; the D is unclear. Germline V gene data show CDR1 as MNHEY and CDR2 as SVGEGT. This CDR3 comprises 14 residues. V lost 2 bases and J 7 bases, leaving 11 bases between the germline ends. CDR3: CASSYGGNREKLFF. The CDR3 DNA sequence: TGTGCCAGCAGTTACGGAGGAAACCGTGAAAAACTGTTTTTT.

This clone showed up just once. This sequence joins TRBV29-1 and TRBJ1-4, with D possibly matching TRBD1 (5 bases). The CDR3 covers 12 residues. The germline V gene has CDR1 SQVTM and CDR2 ANQGSEA. Trimming took 7 bases from V and 3 from J, leaving 9 bases between them. The CDR3 nucleotides read TGCAGCGGGGAAGGGGCTAATGAAAAACTGTTTTTT. It encodes CSGEGANEKLFF.

This clone was found once. The rearrangement joins TRBV9 to TRBJ1-2, with 10 bases fitting TRBD1. Trimming at V came to 6 bases and at J to 6 bases, leaving 11 bases not matched to a gene. Per germline, CDR1 SGDLS and CDR2 YYNGEE. The CDR3 loop spans 15 amino acids. The CDR3 DNA reads as TGTGCCAGCACGGACAGGGGGAATACTTGGGATGGCTACACCTTC. Protein product: CASTDRGNTWDGYTF.

CDR3 DNA sequence: TGTGCCTGGAGCGGACAGGGGTATAATTCACCCCTCCACTTT. Translation: CAWSGQGYNSPLHF. V and J are TRBV30 and TRBJ1-6; 9 bases match TRBD1. The CDR3 consists of 14 residues. Germline CDR1 GTSNPN, CDR2 SVGIG (reference sequence). Trimming cost V 3 bases and J 4 bases; bases outside gene matches: 1.

The chain is built from TRBV20-1 and TRBJ2-1; D possibly corresponds to TRBD2 (5 bases). Per the germline V gene, CDR1 is DFQATT and CDR2 is SNEGSKA (reference sequence). The CDR3 consists of 11 residues. V was shortened by 4 bases and J by 6 bases, with 7 bases between the two germline ends. The CDR3 nucleotides read TGCAGTGCTATAGCGTTCAATGAGCAGTTCTTC. Amino acid sequence: CSAIAFNEQFF.

V usage is TRBV5-6 and J usage is TRBJ2-6; 9 bases map to TRBD2. The CDR3 is 19 amino acids. V was clipped by 7 bases and J by 4 bases; unmatched bases: 18. Germline-derived CDR1 and CDR2 are SGHDT and YYEEEE. The CDR3, as DNA: TGTGCCAGCCACCGGGGCTGGGGGCGGGAGGGCCGGGGGGCCAACGTCCTGACTTTC. Its protein is CASHRGWGREGRGANVLTF.

This chain uses TRBV3-1 (or the pseudogene TRBV3-2) with TRBJ2-7, with 11 nucleotides matching TRBD1. The J segment lost 2 bases and the V segment lost 4 bases, leaving 4 bases of the junction unmatched. This CDR3 is built from 15 residues. Germline V gene lookup returns CDR1 LGHDT and CDR2 YNNKEL (reference sequence). The CDR3 DNA reads as TGTGCCAGCAGCCCGGGACAGGGGGTCACCTACGAGCAGTACTTC. Residues: CASSPGQGVTYEQYF.

The chain carries TRBV19 and TRBJ2-1; D perhaps matches TRBD2 (5 bases). CDR1 and CDR2 (germline): LNHDA, SQIVND (reference sequence). The length of the CDR3 is 11 residues. V lost 1 base and J lost 13, with 8 bases in between. The CDR3 bases are TGTGCCAGTAGTATAGGCCCGGGACAGTTCTTC. Protein product: CASSIGPGQFF.

This chain uses TRBV7-8 with TRBJ1-3, with D perhaps TRBD1 (5 bases). Germline CDR1 reads SGHVS; CDR2 reads FQNEAQ. This CDR3 contains 17 residues. Trimming stripped 5 bases from V and 4 bases from J, with 21 bases between. CDR3: CASSPRVTVTGGNTIYF. DNA of the CDR3: TGTGCCAGCAGCCCCCGCGTCACCGTTACAGGCGGAAACACCATATATTTT.